Listed below are T cell receptor beta chains from one sample, sequenced in a study of T cells in localized non-small cell lung cancer. Some clones are missing from TCRdb's copy, which holds only in-frame ones; the method was immunoSEQ multiplex PCR. The top ten hold less than 20% of the sample, which has some 82,000 clones, about 78% seen once. Sequencing used PBMCs, obtained before any cancer treatment. The receptors here all came from a man aged 35-75 years with stage II squamous cell lung carcinoma. Both conserved end residues are part of each CDR3. The D gene is left open where the match is weak. Rows give clone size only sometimes, using once, few, many, or a class for an expanded clone.

clone_size: once; cdr3_length: 14; v_call: TRBV5-1; d_call: -; j_call: TRBJ2-2; cdr3_nt: TGCGCCAGCAGAGACAATGGATTTCCCGGGGAGCTGTTTTTT; cdr3_aa: CASRDNGFPGELFF
clone_size: -; cdr3_length: 15; v_call: TRBV7-9; d_call: -; j_call: TRBJ1-2; cdr3_nt: TGTGCCAGCAGCGGAGGCCGGGCCAGAAACTATGGCTACACCTTC; cdr3_aa: CASSGGRARNYGYTF
clone_size: -; cdr3_length: 15; v_call: TRBV7-2; d_call: -; j_call: TRBJ1-4; cdr3_nt: TGTGCCAGCAGCCCCCTCCCGGCCTGGGATGAAAAACTGTTTTTT; cdr3_aa: CASSPLPAWDEKLFF
clone_size: -; cdr3_length: 14; v_call: TRBV18; d_call: -; j_call: TRBJ2-5; cdr3_nt: TGTGCCAGCTCACGATACGGGGGTCAAGAGACCCAGTACTTC; cdr3_aa: CASSRYGGQETQYF
clone_size: -; cdr3_length: 11; v_call: TRBV28; d_call: -; j_call: TRBJ2-3; cdr3_nt: TGTGCCAGCAGCAGGGCAGATACGCAGTATTTT; cdr3_aa: CASSRADTQYF
clone_size: -; cdr3_length: 13; v_call: TRBV6-5; d_call: -; j_call: TRBJ2-1; cdr3_nt: TGTGCCAGTGCGTGGGACGGTTACAATGAGCAGTTCTTC; cdr3_aa: CASAWDGYNEQFF
clone_size: -; cdr3_length: 16; v_call: TRBV28; d_call: TRBD1; j_call: TRBJ1-2; cdr3_nt: TGTGCCAGCAGCCCTCGAACAGGGGAAGTGGTGTATGGCTACACCTTC; cdr3_aa: CASSPRTGEVVYGYTF
clone_size: -; cdr3_length: 15; v_call: TRBV19; d_call: -; j_call: TRBJ2-1; cdr3_nt: TGTGCCAGTAGTCGGCTAGATGGGTCCTACAATGAGCAGTTCTTC; cdr3_aa: CASSRLDGSYNEQFF
clone_size: -; cdr3_length: 16; v_call: TRBV29-1; d_call: -; j_call: TRBJ2-2; cdr3_nt: TGCAGCGTTTTTTTTAAGAAGACCGCGAACACCGGGGAGCTGTTTTTT; cdr3_aa: CSVFFKKTANTGELFF
clone_size: -; cdr3_length: 16; v_call: TRBV28; d_call: TRBD1; j_call: TRBJ1-5; cdr3_nt: TGTGCCAGCAGACTTACCGCGACAGGGGATGATCAGCCCCAGCATTTT; cdr3_aa: CASRLTATGDDQPQHF
clone_size: few; cdr3_length: 15; v_call: TRBV4-1; d_call: -; j_call: TRBJ2-5; cdr3_nt: TGCGCCAGCAGCCAAATCCGGGACCACCAAGAGACCCAGTACTTC; cdr3_aa: CASSQIRDHQETQYF
clone_size: -; cdr3_length: 15; v_call: TRBV6-6; d_call: TRBD2; j_call: TRBJ2-1; cdr3_nt: TGTGCCAGCAGTTACTCGCGGGGGGGTTCTAATGAGCAGTTCTTC; cdr3_aa: CASSYSRGGSNEQFF
clone_size: few; cdr3_length: 14; v_call: TRBV6-5; d_call: TRBD1; j_call: TRBJ1-5; cdr3_nt: TGTGCCAGCAGCCTTGACAGGGGCAATCAGCCCCAGCATTTT; cdr3_aa: CASSLDRGNQPQHF
clone_size: -; cdr3_length: 17; v_call: TRBV28; d_call: -; j_call: TRBJ2-5; cdr3_nt: TGTGCCAGCAGTCCTCGATCCCGACCCGCTTCGGGGGAGACCCAGTACTTC; cdr3_aa: CASSPRSRPASGETQYF
clone_size: -; cdr3_length: 14; v_call: TRBV28; d_call: -; j_call: TRBJ1-6; cdr3_nt: TGTGCCAGCAGGATGTTCAGGGTAGGATCACCCCTCCACTTT; cdr3_aa: CASRMFRVGSPLHF
clone_size: -; cdr3_length: 12; v_call: TRBV6-6; d_call: -; j_call: TRBJ1-1; cdr3_nt: TGTGCCAGCACCGCATTGAACACTGAAGCTTTCTTT; cdr3_aa: CASTALNTEAFF
clone_size: -; cdr3_length: 11; v_call: TRBV2; d_call: -; j_call: TRBJ1-5; cdr3_nt: TGTGCCAGCAGGAGCAATCAGCCCCAGCATTTT; cdr3_aa: CASRSNQPQHF
clone_size: few; cdr3_length: 17; v_call: TRBV5-8; d_call: TRBD2; j_call: TRBJ2-3; cdr3_nt: TGTGCCAGCAGCTTGGGGGGACTAGCGGGGGCGACAGATACGCAGTATTTT; cdr3_aa: CASSLGGLAGATDTQYF
clone_size: once; cdr3_length: 14; v_call: TRBV11-2; d_call: -; j_call: TRBJ2-7; cdr3_nt: TGTGCCAGCAGCTACACTATAATAACCTACGAGCAGTACTTC; cdr3_aa: CASSYTIITYEQYF
clone_size: -; cdr3_length: 17; v_call: TRBV4-1; d_call: TRBD1; j_call: TRBJ2-2; cdr3_nt: TGCGCCAGCAGCCAAGACCCGACAGGGGGGTCCACCGGGGAGCTGTTTTTT; cdr3_aa: CASSQDPTGGSTGELFF
clone_size: -; cdr3_length: 14; v_call: TRBV6-1; d_call: -; j_call: TRBJ1-1; cdr3_nt: TGTGCCAGCAGCCCCAAAGTGGTGAACACTGAAGCTTTCTTT; cdr3_aa: CASSPKVVNTEAFF
clone_size: -; cdr3_length: 13; v_call: TRBV9; d_call: -; j_call: TRBJ1-5; cdr3_nt: TGTGCCAGCAGCGTAGGGCATAATCAGCCCCAGCATTTT; cdr3_aa: CASSVGHNQPQHF
clone_size: few; cdr3_length: 16; v_call: TRBV27; d_call: TRBD1; j_call: TRBJ1-1; cdr3_nt: TGTGCCAGCAGTTTCGGGACAGGGGATTATAACACTGAAGCTTTCTTT; cdr3_aa: CASSFGTGDYNTEAFF
clone_size: -; cdr3_length: 13; v_call: TRBV4-2; d_call: -; j_call: TRBJ2-2; cdr3_nt: TGTGCCAGCAGCCAAGATTCTTACGGGGAGCTGTTTTTT; cdr3_aa: CASSQDSYGELFF
clone_size: -; cdr3_length: 16; v_call: TRBV30; d_call: TRBD2; j_call: TRBJ2-1; cdr3_nt: TGTGCCTGGAGTGTCTATGGGACTAGCGGGAGGGGTGAGCAGTTCTTC; cdr3_aa: CAWSVYGTSGRGEQFF
clone_size: -; cdr3_length: 14; v_call: TRBV5-4; d_call: TRBD1; j_call: TRBJ2-7; cdr3_nt: TGTGCCAGCAGGAACCGGGACAGCACCTACGAGCAGTACTTC; cdr3_aa: CASRNRDSTYEQYF
clone_size: -; cdr3_length: 15; v_call: TRBV28; d_call: -; j_call: TRBJ1-4; cdr3_nt: TGTGCCAGCCAGGGCTTGAAGTCAACTAATGAAAAACTGTTTTTT; cdr3_aa: CASQGLKSTNEKLFF
clone_size: few; cdr3_length: 15; v_call: TRBV7-9; d_call: -; j_call: TRBJ1-3; cdr3_nt: TGTGCCAGCTCCGGGGGGCTAAGCTCTGGAAACACCATATATTTT; cdr3_aa: CASSGGLSSGNTIYF